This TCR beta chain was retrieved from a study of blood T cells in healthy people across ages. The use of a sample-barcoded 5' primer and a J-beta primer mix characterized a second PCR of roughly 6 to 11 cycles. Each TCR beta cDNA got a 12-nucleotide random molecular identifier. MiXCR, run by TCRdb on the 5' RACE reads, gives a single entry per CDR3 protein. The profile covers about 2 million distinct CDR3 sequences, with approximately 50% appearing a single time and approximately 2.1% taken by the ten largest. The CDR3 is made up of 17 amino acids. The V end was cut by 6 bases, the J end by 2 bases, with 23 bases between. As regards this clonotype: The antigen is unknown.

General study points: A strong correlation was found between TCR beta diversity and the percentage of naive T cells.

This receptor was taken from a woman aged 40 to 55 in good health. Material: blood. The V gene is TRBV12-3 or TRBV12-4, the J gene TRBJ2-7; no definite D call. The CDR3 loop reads CASSLGKTALSTYEQYF. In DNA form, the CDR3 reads TGTGCCAGCAGCCTAGGAAAGACCGCGCTAAGTACCTACGAGCAGTACTTC.